The T cell receptor beta chain described here comes from a study of blood T cell repertoires in COVID-19. Study details: T cells, B-cell-depleted T cells, or PBMCs supplied cDNA or gDNA.

Patients at the Seattle site were enrolled during active infection and followed longitudinally. Losses at the gene ends were 1 base for V and 5 bases for J; bases not matched to a gene: 3. CDR3 length equals 14 residues. Looked up from germline, CDR1 is SGHTA and CDR2 is FQGNSA. Authors' analysis steps: Reference gene primer amplification yielded estimated nucleated cell counts. Data came from immunoSEQ multiplex PCR; TCRdb stores just in-frame clones and leaves some out. V and J calls and clone size are given by that table; D and trimming were obtained from the DNA. The top ten clones hold about 4.8% of a sample with about 160,000 clones, about 90% of them seen once.

The sequencing sample was made of peripheral blood. The chain uses TRBV7-2 and TRBJ2-5; TRBD1 agrees at 8 bases. The receptor was derived from a man aged 25-40 years with COVID-19, enrolled during active disease. CDR3 in DNA: TGTGCCAGCAGCTTAGAGTCAGGGGGCGAGACCCAGTACTTC. Its protein is CASSLESGGETQYF.